Given below is one T cell receptor (beta chain) in context. Its antigen target is currently unknown. Nothing much larger sits one base from this clone, and base qualities are not available. Each collaborating institution followed its own protocols to collect whole blood in K2EDTA tubes. For TCRbeta analysis, collaborator samples were shipped as frozen whole blood, as isolated PBMCs, or as DNA extracted from either sample type. TCRbeta CDR3 regions were amplified from genomic DNA by means of the immunoSEQ Assay, a bias-controlled multiplex PCR. On the study's bioinformatics: The number of nucleated cells in each sample was estimated by amplification of reference gene primers within the assay. Sequence reads were collapsed and filtered to measure the absolute abundance of every unique TCRbeta CDR3 rearrangement. For each sample, productive Simpson clonality was calculated by taking the square root of Simpson's diversity index across productive rearrangements. TCRdb holds this immuneACCESS table with in-frame rearrangements only. Some clones are missing; in checked studies, unresolved V genes explain under half, and the rest has no known cause. From that table come the V and J calls and clone size; the DNA was used to work out D and trimming. The sample table shows tens of thousands of clones, and approximately 77% are seen once. 4% to 5.5% of the sample lies in the top ten.

This specimen belongs to a study of blood T cell repertoires in COVID-19 (TCRdb year 2020). For the study in its entirety: Samples from collaborators originated in the United States, Italy and Spain and spanned both the acute and convalescent phases of COVID-19. The material from the prospective study consisted of cDNA or gDNA derived from T cells, B-cell-depleted T cells, or PBMCs. Deeply sampled blood TCRbeta repertoires from subjects exposed to, actively infected with, or recovered from COVID-19 were included in the dataset. The repertoires were released in a freely available public database intended as a resource for research on the immune response to SARS-CoV-2. The samples were drawn from the first 160 participants of the ongoing ImmuneRACE study and from under 1,500 subjects provided by 6 global collaborators. Nearly every sample came with metadata listing a de-identified subject ID, COVID-19 status, age in years and sex. HLA class I and class II types, where available, came from metadata supplied by the sample provider rather than from assay-based typing.

V is reduced by 3 bases and J by 3 bases, leaving a spacing of 9 bases between them. The CDR3, cysteine through phenylalanine, is 14 amino acids long. Only the CDR3 DNA stays, 42 bases, in frame from base 1. CDR1 and CDR2 are drawn from the germline V gene: MDHEN, SYDVKM. Overall results and qualifications from the work: Clinical and demographic metadata were provided uncurated, with the amount varying by source and participant.

The chain links TRBV28 with TRBJ2-1; D gene: possibly TRBD2, on 6 matching bases. The sequenced material came from peripheral blood. The sequence was collected from a woman between 70 and 85 years old with acute or convalescent COVID-19. The bases read TGTGCCAGCAGTTTTCCGGGAGACTACAATGAGCAGTTCTTC. This codes for CASSFPGDYNEQFF.